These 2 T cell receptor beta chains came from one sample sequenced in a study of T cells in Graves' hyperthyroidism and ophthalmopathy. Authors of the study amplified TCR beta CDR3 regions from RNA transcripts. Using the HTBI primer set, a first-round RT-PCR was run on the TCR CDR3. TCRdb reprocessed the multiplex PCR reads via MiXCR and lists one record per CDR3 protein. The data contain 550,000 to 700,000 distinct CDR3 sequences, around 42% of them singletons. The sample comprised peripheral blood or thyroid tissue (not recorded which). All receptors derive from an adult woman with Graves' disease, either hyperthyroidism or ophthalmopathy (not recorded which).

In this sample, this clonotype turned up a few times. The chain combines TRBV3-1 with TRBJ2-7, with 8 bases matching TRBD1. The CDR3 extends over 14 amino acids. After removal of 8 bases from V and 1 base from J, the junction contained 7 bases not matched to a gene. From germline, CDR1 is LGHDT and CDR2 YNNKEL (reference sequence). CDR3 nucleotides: TGTGCCAGCGGAATTCGGGACAGGTCCTACGAGCAGTACTTC. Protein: CASGIRDRSYEQYF.

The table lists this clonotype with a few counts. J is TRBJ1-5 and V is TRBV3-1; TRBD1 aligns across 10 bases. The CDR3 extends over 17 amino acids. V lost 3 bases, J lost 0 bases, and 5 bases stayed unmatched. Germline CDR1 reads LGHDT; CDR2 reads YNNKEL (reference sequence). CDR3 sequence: CASSQYGTGDSNQPQHF. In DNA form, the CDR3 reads TGTGCCAGCAGCCAGTACGGGACAGGGGATAGCAATCAGCCCCAGCATTTT. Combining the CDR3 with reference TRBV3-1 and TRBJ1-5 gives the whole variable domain DTAVSQTPKYLVTQMGNDKSIKCEQNLGHDTMYWYKQDSKKFLKIMFSYNNKELIINETVPNRFSPKSPDKAHLNLHINSLELGDSAVYFCASSQYGTGDSNQPQHFGDGTRLSIL.